At least ten counts were recorded for the clone carrying this T cell receptor (beta chain). As yet, its antigen is unknown. This sample stems from a study of CD8 T cells in ankylosing spondylitis. Germline V gene sequence: CDR1 SGHAT, CDR2 FQNNGV. V lost 1 base and J lost 0; bases outside the gene matches: 6. This CDR3 contains 18 residues. Findings of the study overall: The study looked at matched synovial fluid samples from ankylosing spondylitis patients. Disease-linked clones were reported to be significantly enriched there. Reports of some motif variants in reactive arthritis synovial fluid and blood predate this one. Peripheral blood samples showed relatively rare disease-linked clones, and these clones were CD8+. Within ankylosing spondylitis blood, a TCR beta motif made up of eight or nine highly homologous variants appeared to be characteristic.

The authors made TCR beta libraries by quantitative 5'-RACE with molecular barcodes. TCRdb independently ran MiXCR on the 5' RACE reads; one entry per CDR3 protein. The sample has 800,000 to 900,000 distinct CDR3 sequences, approximately 12% seen once; the top ten hold roughly 0.51%. The TCR was taken from a male donor with ankylosing spondylitis. The sequencing sample was made of blood, either unsorted or a sorted T cell fraction (not recorded which). The chain combines TRBV11-2 with TRBJ2-1, with 10 nucleotides matching TRBD2. CDR3 sequence: CASSLGASGGASYNEQFF. CDR3 sequence (DNA): TGTGCCAGCAGCTTAGGGGCTAGCGGGGGCGCCTCCTACAATGAGCAGTTCTTC.